Below, one T cell receptor (beta chain) is given with its context. Its antigen is undetermined. Only in-frame clones appear in the TCRdb table, and some are missing; sequencing was by immunoSEQ multiplex PCR. The table has some 70,000 clones, about 85% seen once. The data are from a study of OX40 agonist ivuxolimab in advanced cancers. Study-level findings and limits: Mean expanded clone counts were higher in CD8+ than CD4+ T cells.

V was pared by 5 bases and J by 0 bases, with 10 bases between. CDR3 size: 15 residues. The V gene's germline CDR1 is SGHTA and CDR2 FQGNSA. This TCR derives from an adult with an advanced solid tumor such as melanoma, head and neck, liver or kidney cancer. Sequenced here: CD4+ or CD8+ T cells sorted from blood, sampled in a trial of the OX40 agonist ivuxolimab. The V call is TRBV7-2, the J call TRBJ1-4; D ambiguous. CDR3 loop: CASSGHRTTNEKLFF. The CDR3 bases are TGTGCCAGCAGCGGGCACAGAACAACTAATGAAAAACTGTTTTTT.